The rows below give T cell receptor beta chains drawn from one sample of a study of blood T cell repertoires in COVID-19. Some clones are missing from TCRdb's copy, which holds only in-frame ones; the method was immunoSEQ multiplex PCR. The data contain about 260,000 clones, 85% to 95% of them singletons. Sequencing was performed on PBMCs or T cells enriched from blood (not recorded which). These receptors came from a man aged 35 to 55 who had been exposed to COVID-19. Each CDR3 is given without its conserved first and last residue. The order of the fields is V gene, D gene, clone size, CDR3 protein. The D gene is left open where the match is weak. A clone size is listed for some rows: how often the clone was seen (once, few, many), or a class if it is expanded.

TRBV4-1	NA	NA	ASSQARTEAF
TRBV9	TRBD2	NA	ASSVEGTIKNIQY
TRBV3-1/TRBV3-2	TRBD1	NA	ASSRHGTGGTEAF
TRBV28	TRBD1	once	ASLDRDNTGELF
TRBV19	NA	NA	ASSTGTQTLYEQY
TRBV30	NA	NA	AWSVLRGGELF
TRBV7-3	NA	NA	ASSFGGSNEQF
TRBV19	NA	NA	ASSIPVRYSGANVLT
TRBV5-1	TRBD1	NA	ASSWGQGDSPLH
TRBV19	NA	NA	ASSPTENTGELF
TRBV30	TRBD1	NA	AWSVLRGQGFYNEQF
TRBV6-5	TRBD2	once	ASTSLGGDEQF
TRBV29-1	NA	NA	SVETGPDTQY
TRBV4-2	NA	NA	ASSQQDTRSGNTIY
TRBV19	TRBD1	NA	ASSIGTGGPVGEKLF
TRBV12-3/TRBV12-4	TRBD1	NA	ASKQGASYEQY
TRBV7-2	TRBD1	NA	ASSSKPGDRARSYEQY
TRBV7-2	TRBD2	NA	ASSKSGLAGGPNTQY
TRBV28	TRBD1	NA	ASTGGYGYT
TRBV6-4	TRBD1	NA	ASSDSTGAGYT
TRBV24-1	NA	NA	ATSDSSRQEQF
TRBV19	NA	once	ASSIVGRDDYGYT
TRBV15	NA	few	ATSRENWEIDEQY
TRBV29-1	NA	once	SAQGSSAYEQY
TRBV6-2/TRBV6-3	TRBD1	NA	ASSFADGTGVEETQY
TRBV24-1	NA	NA	ATSDSGQKNTEAF
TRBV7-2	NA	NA	ASSSQGQNTEAF
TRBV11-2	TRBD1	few	ASSPFRDRGTEAF
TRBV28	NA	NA	ASRDDSLNTEAF
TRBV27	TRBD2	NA	ASSLGSGSYEQY
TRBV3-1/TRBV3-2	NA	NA	ASSQGLGLEQY
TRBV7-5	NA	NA	VRSLVFREGHNEQF
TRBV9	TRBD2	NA	ASSVNLNRLAEADTQY
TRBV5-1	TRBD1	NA	ASSPGTGRDGNTIY
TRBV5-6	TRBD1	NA	ASSLQGYEPQH
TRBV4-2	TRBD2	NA	ASSQVALAGGTQY
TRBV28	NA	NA	ASSLYDNHEQY
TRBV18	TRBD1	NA	ASSSGTGSSGNTIY
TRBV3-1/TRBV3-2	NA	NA	ASSQVRSSEQY
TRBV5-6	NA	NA	ASSLNRGYT
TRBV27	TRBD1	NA	ASRRQGTEAF
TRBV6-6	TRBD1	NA	ASGGGQGNSPLH
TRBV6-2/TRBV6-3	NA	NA	ASSSKENTEAF
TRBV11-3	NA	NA	ASSATLATGELF
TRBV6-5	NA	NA	ASTEYAREAF
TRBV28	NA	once	ASSQYETGHRAF
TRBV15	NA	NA	ATSRGGRGEAF
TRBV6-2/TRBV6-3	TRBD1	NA	ASSYGDRGGGNQPQH
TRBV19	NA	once	ASSMAPSYEQY
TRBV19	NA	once	ASAGDGTAYNEQF
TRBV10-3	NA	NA	AISGYGENYNEQF
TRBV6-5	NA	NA	ASGGSYTEAF